This T cell receptor beta chain is from a study of cytomegalovirus exposure and HLA in healthy donors. The study, taken as a whole, reports: Later, TCR association rates were found to vary by HLA locus, highest for DRB1 and lowest for HLA-C. Earlier analysis found most TCR beta V segments productive about 90% or about 30% of the time.

The study ran its PCR with 60 Vbeta and 13 Jbeta primers. Sequencing was performed with immunoSEQ multiplex PCR; in TCRdb, only in-frame clones are kept and a portion is missing. In the table there are just over 150,000 clones, 65% to 90% of which are singletons. Comments on this clone: Antigen: not known.

The CDR3 has 16 amino acids. The germline CDR1 and CDR2 sequences are SNHLY and FYNNEI. Trimming took off 6 bases at V and 5 bases at J, with 19 bases between the two ends. This chain uses TRBV2 with TRBJ2-2; D unresolved. This TCR was sampled from a woman aged 50 to 60 in good health and CMV-seropositive. Sequencing input: PBMCs. The CDR3 coding sequence is TGTGCCAGCAGGGCCAACTTTGGAGTAGGTACCGGGGAGCTGTTTTTT. This sequence encodes CASRANFGVGTGELFF.